These T cell receptor beta chains were read from a single sample in a study of blood T cell repertoires in COVID-19. Produced via immunoSEQ multiplex PCR; TCRdb's table is partial and in-frame only. The sample has a few hundred thousand clones; around 87% are singletons. The sample comprised peripheral blood. These receptors were obtained from a woman between 25 and 40 years old with COVID-19, enrolled during active disease. CDR3s include the opening cysteine and the closing phenylalanine or tryptophan. Each record gives: J gene, CDR3 length, V gene, D gene, CDR3 protein, CDR3 DNA. A D gene is named only where the DNA matches it firmly.

j_call: TRBJ1-1
cdr3_length: 14
v_call: TRBV6-4
d_call: -
cdr3_aa: CASSAVGGYTEAFF
cdr3_nt: TGTGCCAGCAGTGCCGTGGGCGGGTACACTGAAGCTTTCTTT

j_call: TRBJ1-2
cdr3_length: 14
v_call: TRBV5-1
d_call: TRBD1
cdr3_aa: CASSPTGVSYGYTF
cdr3_nt: TGCGCCAGCAGCCCGACAGGGGTGAGCTATGGCTACACCTTC

j_call: TRBJ2-2
cdr3_length: 12
v_call: TRBV28
d_call: -
cdr3_aa: CAGQTNTGELFF
cdr3_nt: TGTGCCGGACAAACGAACACCGGGGAGCTGTTTTTT

j_call: TRBJ1-1
cdr3_length: 14
v_call: TRBV15
d_call: TRBD1
cdr3_aa: CATRWTGGGTEAFF
cdr3_nt: TGTGCCACCAGATGGACAGGGGGCGGAACTGAAGCTTTCTTT

j_call: TRBJ1-5
cdr3_length: 13
v_call: TRBV2
d_call: TRBD1
cdr3_aa: CASREGQGQPQHF
cdr3_nt: TGTGCCAGCAGGGAGGGACAGGGCCAGCCCCAGCATTTT

j_call: TRBJ2-1
cdr3_length: 15
v_call: TRBV5-1
d_call: TRBD2
cdr3_aa: CASSFGGSSYNEQFF
cdr3_nt: TGCGCCAGCAGCTTTGGCGGGAGCTCCTACAATGAGCAGTTCTTC

j_call: TRBJ1-2
cdr3_length: 16
v_call: TRBV4-3
d_call: -
cdr3_aa: CASSQDGTGAFYGYTF
cdr3_nt: TGCGCCAGCAGCCAAGATGGAACAGGAGCTTTCTATGGCTACACCTTC

j_call: TRBJ2-1
cdr3_length: 16
v_call: TRBV19
d_call: TRBD2
cdr3_aa: CASSWTSRRAYNEQFF
cdr3_nt: TGTGCCAGTAGTTGGACTAGCCGCAGGGCCTACAATGAGCAGTTCTTC

j_call: TRBJ2-7
cdr3_length: 14
v_call: TRBV7-8
d_call: -
cdr3_aa: CASSQGGQTYEQYF
cdr3_nt: TGTGCCAGCAGCCAGGGGGGACAGACCTACGAGCAGTACTTC

j_call: TRBJ2-1
cdr3_length: 12
v_call: TRBV28
d_call: -
cdr3_aa: CASRDFGNEQFF
cdr3_nt: TGTGCCAGCAGGGACTTCGGGAATGAGCAGTTCTTC

j_call: TRBJ1-1
cdr3_length: 14
v_call: TRBV18
d_call: TRBD1
cdr3_aa: CASSSDRGNTEAFF
cdr3_nt: TGTGCCAGCTCGTCGGACAGGGGGAACACTGAAGCTTTCTTT

j_call: TRBJ2-2
cdr3_length: 17
v_call: TRBV7-8
d_call: TRBD2
cdr3_aa: CASSLFSSGRGTGELFF
cdr3_nt: TGTGCCAGCAGCTTATTCTCTAGCGGGAGAGGAACCGGGGAGCTGTTTTTT

j_call: TRBJ2-1
cdr3_length: 17
v_call: TRBV6-6
d_call: TRBD2
cdr3_aa: CASSPPASGSSYNEQFF
cdr3_nt: TGTGCCAGCAGTCCTCCCGCTAGCGGTAGCTCCTACAATGAGCAGTTCTTC

j_call: TRBJ2-7
cdr3_length: 15
v_call: TRBV27
d_call: -
cdr3_aa: CASRGGGRVPYEQYF
cdr3_nt: TGTGCCAGCAGGGGGGGAGGCAGGGTTCCCTACGAGCAGTACTTC

j_call: TRBJ2-5
cdr3_length: 16
v_call: TRBV3-1/TRBV3-2
d_call: -
cdr3_aa: CASSQERRGGRETQYF
cdr3_nt: TGTGCCAGCAGCCAAGAGCGGAGGGGAGGCCGAGAGACCCAGTACTTC

j_call: TRBJ2-1
cdr3_length: 15
v_call: TRBV14
d_call: -
cdr3_aa: CASSQVLVGGNEQFF
cdr3_nt: TGTGCCAGCAGCCAAGTTTTAGTGGGGGGCAATGAGCAGTTCTTC